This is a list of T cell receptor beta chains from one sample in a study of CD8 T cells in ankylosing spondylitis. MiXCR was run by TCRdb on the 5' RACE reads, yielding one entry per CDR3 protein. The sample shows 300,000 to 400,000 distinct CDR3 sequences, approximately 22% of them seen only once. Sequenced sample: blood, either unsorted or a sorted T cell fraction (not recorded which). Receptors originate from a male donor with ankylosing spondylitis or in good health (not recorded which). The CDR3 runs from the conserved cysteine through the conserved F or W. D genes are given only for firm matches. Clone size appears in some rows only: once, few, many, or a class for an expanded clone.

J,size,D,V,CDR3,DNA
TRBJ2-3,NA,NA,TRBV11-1,CASSPWRLDREGSTDTQYF,TGTGCCAGCAGCCCGTGGAGACTCGACAGGGAGGGGTCCACAGATACGCAGTATTTT
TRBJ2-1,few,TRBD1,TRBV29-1,CSLLDRGGRDEQFF,TGCAGCCTCCTCGACAGGGGGGGTAGGGATGAGCAGTTCTTC
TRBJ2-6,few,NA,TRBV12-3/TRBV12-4,CASSLPSSPGANVLTF,TGTGCCAGCAGTTTACCCTCAAGCCCTGGGGCCAACGTCCTGACTTTC
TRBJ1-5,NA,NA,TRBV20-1,CSARWGNQPQHF,TGCAGTGCTAGGTGGGGGAATCAGCCCCAGCATTTT
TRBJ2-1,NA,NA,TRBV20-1,CSALPQFF,TGCAGTGCTTTGCCCCAGTTCTTC
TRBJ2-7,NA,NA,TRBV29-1,CSVESSEDAYEQYF,TGCAGCGTTGAATCTTCAGAGGACGCCTACGAGCAGTACTTC
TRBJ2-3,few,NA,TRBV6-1,CACQGQFRTDTQYF,TGTGCCTGCCAAGGACAGTTTCGCACAGATACGCAGTATTTT
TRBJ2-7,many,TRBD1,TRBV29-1,CSAETGPYEQYF,TGCAGCGCCGAGACAGGGCCCTACGAGCAGTACTTC
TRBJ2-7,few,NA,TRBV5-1,CASSGTVSYEQYF,TGCGCCAGCTCCGGGACTGTTTCTTACGAGCAGTACTTC
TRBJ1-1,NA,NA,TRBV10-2,CASRGGITEAFF,TGCGCCAGCAGGGGGGGGATCACTGAAGCTTTCTTT
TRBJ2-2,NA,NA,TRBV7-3,CASSWGRGNTGELFF,TGTGCCAGCAGCTGGGGCAGGGGGAACACCGGGGAGCTGTTTTTT